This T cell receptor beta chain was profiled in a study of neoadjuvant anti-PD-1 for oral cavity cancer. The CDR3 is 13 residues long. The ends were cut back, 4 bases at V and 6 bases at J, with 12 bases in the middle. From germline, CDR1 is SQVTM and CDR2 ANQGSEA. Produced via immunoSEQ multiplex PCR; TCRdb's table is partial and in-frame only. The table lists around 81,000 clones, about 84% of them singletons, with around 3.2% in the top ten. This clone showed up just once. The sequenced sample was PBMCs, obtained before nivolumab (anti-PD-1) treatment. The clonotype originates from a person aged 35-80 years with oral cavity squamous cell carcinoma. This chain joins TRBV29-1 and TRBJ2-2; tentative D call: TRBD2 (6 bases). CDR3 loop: CSVGFREAGELFF. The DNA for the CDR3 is TGCAGCGTTGGCTTCAGGGAGGCCGGGGAGCTGTTTTTT.